This T cell receptor beta chain was sequenced in a study of T cell repertoires in cytomegalovirus infection. Study context: Evidence of both CMV infection and a matching HLA type came from public TCR beta signatures.

TCRdb itself ran the reads through MiXCR, one entry per CDR3 protein. The sample records 150,000 to 200,000 distinct CDR3 sequences, roughly 30% being singletons. The study's findings and limits: CMV carriers with the relevant HLA were identified by cumulative public TCR beta family frequency. Clonotypes of TCR beta that were HLA-C-restricted and CMV-specific dominated the ex vivo response.

In its sample, this clonotype was seen many times. Its antigen is currently unknown. The clonotype comes from a human donor in good health (CMV status not recorded). Some clones in this sample may be carry-over from other donors' samples. Sequencing was carried out using PBMCs.

In nucleotides, the CDR3 is TGTGCCAGCAGCCCCGCTGGGGGGAGGAATCAGCCCCAGCATTTT. Translating it yields CASSPAGGRNQPQHF. The chain uses TRBV7-2 and TRBJ1-5; possibly TRBD1 for D (5 bases). V was cut by 5 bases and J by 4 bases, with 15 bases left in between. This CDR3 region has 15 residues. From germline, CDR1 is SGHTA and CDR2 FQGNSA.